The clone carrying this T cell receptor beta chain was observed a single time. The target antigen is unknown. 13 Jbeta primers and 60 Vbeta primers were used for the PCR. Repertoires were generated with immunoSEQ multiplex PCR, while TCRdb's copy carries only in-frame clones and drops some. The table has a few hundred thousand clones, around 83% seen once; the top ten hold around 1.5%. The sample is drawn from a study of cytomegalovirus exposure and HLA in healthy donors. The study's findings and limits: The classifier reportedly diagnosed cytomegalovirus status with high specificity and sensitivity.

The TCR comes from a girl aged 5-17 years in good health and CMV-seronegative. Sequencing input: PBMCs.

DNA of the CDR3: TGTGCCAGCAGCTCGCTTGTTGGCATCCATGAGCAGTTCTTC. It specifies CASSSLVGIHEQFF. This sequence joins TRBV5-8 and TRBJ2-1; D ambiguous. Trimming shortened V by 3 bases and J by 8 bases, and 15 bases separated the two germline ends. This CDR3 spans 14 amino acids. CDR1 SGHTS and CDR2 YDEGEE come from the germline V gene. Full variable domain (rest looked up from reference TRBV5-8 and TRBJ2-1): EAGVTQSPTHLIKTRGQQATLRCSPISGHTSVYWYQQALGLGLQFLLWYDEGEERNRGNFPPRFSGRQFPNYSSELNVNALELEDSALYLCASSSLVGIHEQFFGPGTRLTVL.